This TCR beta chain appears in the sequencing data of a study of cytomegalovirus exposure and HLA in healthy donors. To note about this clone: Its target is unknown.

Study-wide points: Associated with cytomegalovirus, according to the listing, were 150 to 200 TCR beta chains. Later genetic work tied a missense DCLRE1C variant to beta-chain V and J trimming. In an earlier analysis, most TCR beta V segments were productive about 87% or about 30% of the time. Other equally common chains were less clonally expanded than HLA-associated TCR beta chains, a later analysis showed.

The V end was cut by 0 bases, the J end by 5 bases, with 12 bases between. Germline CDR1 is SGHKS and CDR2 is YYEKEE (reference sequence). There are 14 residues in the CDR3. Vbeta (60) and Jbeta (13) primers were used in the PCR. Repertoires were generated with immunoSEQ multiplex PCR, while TCRdb's copy carries only in-frame clones and drops some. The data contain fewer than 85,000 clones, around 81% of them singletons. The chain joins TRBV5-5 to TRBJ2-7; D call uncertain. This receptor was identified in a male donor in good health and CMV-seropositive. The specimen was PBMCs. The CDR3 here is CASSLGQFADEQYF. The CDR3 coding sequence is TGTGCCAGCAGCTTGGGTCAGTTCGCTGACGAGCAGTACTTC.